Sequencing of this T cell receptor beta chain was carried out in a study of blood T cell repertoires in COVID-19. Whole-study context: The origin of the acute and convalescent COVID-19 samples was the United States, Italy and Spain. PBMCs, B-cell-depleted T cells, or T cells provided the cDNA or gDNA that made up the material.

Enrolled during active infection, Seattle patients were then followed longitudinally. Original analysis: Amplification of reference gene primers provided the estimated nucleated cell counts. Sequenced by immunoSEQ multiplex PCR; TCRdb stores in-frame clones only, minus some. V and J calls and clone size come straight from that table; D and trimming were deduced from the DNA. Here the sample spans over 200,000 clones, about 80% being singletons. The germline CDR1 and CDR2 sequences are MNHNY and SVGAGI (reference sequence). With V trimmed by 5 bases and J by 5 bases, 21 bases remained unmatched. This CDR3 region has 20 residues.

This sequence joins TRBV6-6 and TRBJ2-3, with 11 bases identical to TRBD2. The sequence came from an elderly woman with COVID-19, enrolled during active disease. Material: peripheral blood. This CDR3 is CASSLTGLAGGTQLGDTQYF. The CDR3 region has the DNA TGTGCCAGCAGTCTCACCGGCCTAGCGGGAGGCACCCAACTAGGAGATACGCAGTATTTT.